This TCR beta chain came from a study of cytomegalovirus exposure and HLA in healthy donors. Overall study results and limits: Cytomegalovirus association was listed for 164 TCR beta chains.

The germline V and J ends were trimmed by 8 bases and 0 bases, with 13 bases remaining between them. The CDR3 sequence is 14 residues long. Germline CDR1 reads LNHNV; CDR2 reads YYDKDF (reference sequence). About this clone itself: The antigen remains unidentified.

The primer mix had 60 Vbeta and 13 Jbeta primers. Using immunoSEQ multiplex PCR, the repertoire was profiled, and TCRdb retains in-frame clones only, with some absent. The sample lists fewer than 75,000 clones; about four fifths were seen once. The chain employs TRBV15 and TRBJ1-1; D is undetermined. Input material: PBMCs. This clonotype was obtained from a woman in her twenties or thirties in good health and CMV-seronegative. The CDR3 DNA is TGTGCCACCCGGATCCGAGGCATGAACACTGAAGCTTTCTTT. Its protein is CATRIRGMNTEAFF.